This T cell receptor beta chain was sequenced in a study of cytomegalovirus exposure and HLA in healthy donors. Study-wide findings and caveats: Clonal expansion was found to be greater in HLA-associated TCR beta chains than in equally common others in a later analysis. Investigators reported 150 to 200 TCR beta chains as tied to cytomegalovirus. A later analysis linked some 18,000 TCR beta sequences to HLA alleles at 0.05 false discovery rate. In a later analysis, TCR beta V- and J-gene trimming showed a link to a missense DCLRE1C variant.

The germline gives CDR1 SGHTA, CDR2 FQGNSA. J lost 2 bases, V lost 5 bases, and 12 bases had no gene match. There are 17 residues in the CDR3. On this clone: Its matching antigen is unknown.

The study ran its PCR with 60 Vbeta and 13 Jbeta primers. Generated by immunoSEQ multiplex PCR, the TCRdb table keeps only in-frame clones and is missing some. Of about 170,000 clones listed, 75% to 90% were seen once; the top ten hold less than 2.5%. The TCR comes from a male donor in good health and CMV-seronegative. V gene TRBV7-2 combines with J gene TRBJ2-7; TRBD2 matches at 10 bases. Sequencing used PBMCs. As DNA, the CDR3 is TGTGCCAGCAGCCGGAACAGACCTAGCGGGGGACCCTACGAGCAGTACTTC. This codes for CASSRNRPSGGPYEQYF.